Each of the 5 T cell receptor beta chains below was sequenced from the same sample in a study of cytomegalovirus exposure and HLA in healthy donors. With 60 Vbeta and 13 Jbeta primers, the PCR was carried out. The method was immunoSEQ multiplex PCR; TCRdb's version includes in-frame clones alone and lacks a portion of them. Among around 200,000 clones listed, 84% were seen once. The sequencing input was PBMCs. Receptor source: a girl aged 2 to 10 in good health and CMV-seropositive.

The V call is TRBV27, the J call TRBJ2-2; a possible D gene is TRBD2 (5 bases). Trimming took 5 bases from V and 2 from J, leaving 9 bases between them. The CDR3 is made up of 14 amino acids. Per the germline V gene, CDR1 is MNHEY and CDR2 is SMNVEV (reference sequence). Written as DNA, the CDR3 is TGTGCCAGCAGTGCAACTAGTAACACCGGGGAGCTGTTTTTT. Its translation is CASSATSNTGELFF.

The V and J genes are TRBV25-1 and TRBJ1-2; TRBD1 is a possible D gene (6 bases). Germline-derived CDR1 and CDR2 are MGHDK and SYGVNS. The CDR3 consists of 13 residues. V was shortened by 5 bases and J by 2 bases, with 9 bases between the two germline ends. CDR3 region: CASSRGGNYGYTF. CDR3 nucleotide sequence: TGTGCCAGCAGTAGAGGGGGAAACTATGGCTACACCTTC.

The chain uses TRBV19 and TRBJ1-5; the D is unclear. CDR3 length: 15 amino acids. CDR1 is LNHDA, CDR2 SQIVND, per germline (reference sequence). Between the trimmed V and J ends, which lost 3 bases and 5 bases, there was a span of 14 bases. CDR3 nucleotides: TGTGCCAGTAGTATTGGGAGTTCTTTCTATCAGCCCCAGCATTTT. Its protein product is CASSIGSSFYQPQHF.

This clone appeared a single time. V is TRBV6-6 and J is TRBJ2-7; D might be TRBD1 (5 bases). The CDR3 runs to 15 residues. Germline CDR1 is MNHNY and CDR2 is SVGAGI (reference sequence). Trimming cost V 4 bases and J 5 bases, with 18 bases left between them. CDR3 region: CASSSLMGQVDEQYF. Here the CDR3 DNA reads TGTGCCAGCAGTTCCCTTATGGGGCAGGTCGACGAGCAGTACTTC.

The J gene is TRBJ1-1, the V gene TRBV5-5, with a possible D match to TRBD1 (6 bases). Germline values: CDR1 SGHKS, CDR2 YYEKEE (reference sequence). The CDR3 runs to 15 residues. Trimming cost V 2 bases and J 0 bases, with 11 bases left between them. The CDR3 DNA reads TGTGCCAGCAGCTTTGCCGGGACAATGAACACTGAAGCTTTCTTT. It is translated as CASSFAGTMNTEAFF.